This T cell receptor beta chain stems from a study of T cells in Graves' hyperthyroidism and ophthalmopathy. General study points: Ophthalmopathy, as predicted by the model, came a median around 6 months after the prediction. A model built on 13 V-J features separated ophthalmopathy from stable hyperthyroidism.

With 2 bases clipped from V and 4 bases from J, the junction kept 9 bases outside the gene matches. Germline V gene lookup returns CDR1 MGHRA and CDR2 YSYEKL. The CDR3 has 18 amino acids. Researchers took RNA transcripts and amplified the TCR beta CDR3 regions from them. The TCR CDR3 first-round RT-PCR relied on the HTBI primer set. Each CDR3 protein gets one entry after TCRdb re-called the multiplex PCR reads with MiXCR. The table shows around 350,000 distinct CDR3 sequences, with around 15% occurring only once. The study excluded patients with uncontrolled infection, other autoimmune disease, pregnancy or lactation. Orbital computed tomography, thyroid ultrasound, serum thyroxine and TRAb, and clinical symptoms together informed the diagnoses. This clonotype was recorded a few times. The antigen is not known.

The sequencing input was blood. The TCR sequence derives from a woman aged 55-69 years with Graves' ophthalmopathy. The V and J genes are TRBV4-1 and TRBJ2-6; 9 positions match TRBD1. CDR3 region: CASSQTPGQGSGANVLTF. CDR3 coding DNA: TGCGCCAGCAGCCAAACTCCGGGACAGGGTTCAGGGGCCAACGTCCTGACTTTC.